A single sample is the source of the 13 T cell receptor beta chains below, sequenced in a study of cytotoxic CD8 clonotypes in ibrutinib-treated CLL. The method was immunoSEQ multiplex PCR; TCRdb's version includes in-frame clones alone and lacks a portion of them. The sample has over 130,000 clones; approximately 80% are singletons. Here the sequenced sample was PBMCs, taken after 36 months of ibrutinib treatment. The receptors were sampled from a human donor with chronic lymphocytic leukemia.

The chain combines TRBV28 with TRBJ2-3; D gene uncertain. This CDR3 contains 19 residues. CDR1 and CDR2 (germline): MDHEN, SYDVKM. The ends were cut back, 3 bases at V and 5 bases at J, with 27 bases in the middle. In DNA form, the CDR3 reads TGTGCCAGCAGTTTCGCCCTCTCCTTAAATACCCATAACGGAGATACGCAGTATTTT. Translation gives CASSFALSLNTHNGDTQYF.

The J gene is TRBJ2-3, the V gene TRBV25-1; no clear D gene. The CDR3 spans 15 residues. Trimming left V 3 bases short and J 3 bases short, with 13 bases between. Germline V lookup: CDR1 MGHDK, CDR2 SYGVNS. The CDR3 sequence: CASSESGTGTDTQYF. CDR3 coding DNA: TGTGCCAGCAGTGAGTCCGGAACCGGGACAGATACGCAGTATTTT. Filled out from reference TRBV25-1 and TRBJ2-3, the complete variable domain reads EADIYQTPRYLVIGTGKKITLECSQTMGHDKMYWYQQDPGMELHLIHYSYGVNSTEKGDLSSESTVSRIRTEHFPLTLESARPSHTSQYLCASSESGTGTDTQYFGPGTRLTVL.

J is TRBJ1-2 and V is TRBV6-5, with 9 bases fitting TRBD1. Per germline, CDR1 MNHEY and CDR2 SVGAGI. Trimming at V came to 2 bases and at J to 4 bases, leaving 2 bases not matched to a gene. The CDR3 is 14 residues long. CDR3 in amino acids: CASSYGDRVYGYTF. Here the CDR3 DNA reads TGTGCCAGCAGTTACGGGGACAGGGTCTATGGCTACACCTTC.

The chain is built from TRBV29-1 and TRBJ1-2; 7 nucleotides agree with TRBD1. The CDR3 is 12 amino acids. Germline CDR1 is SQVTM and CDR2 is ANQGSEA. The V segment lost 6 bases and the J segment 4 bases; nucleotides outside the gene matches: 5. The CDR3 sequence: CSVLTGRYGYTF. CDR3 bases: TGCAGCGTACTGACAGGGCGCTATGGCTACACCTTC.

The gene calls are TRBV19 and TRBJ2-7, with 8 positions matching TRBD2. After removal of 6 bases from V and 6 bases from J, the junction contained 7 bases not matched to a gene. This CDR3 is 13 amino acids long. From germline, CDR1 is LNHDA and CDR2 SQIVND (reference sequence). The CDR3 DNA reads TGTGCCAGTAGACGGGGGGGAGGGTCCGAGCAGTACTTC. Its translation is CASRRGGGSEQYF. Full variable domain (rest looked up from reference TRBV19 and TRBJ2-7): DGGITQSPKYLFRKEGQNVTLSCEQNLNHDAMYWYRQDPGQGLRLIYYSQIVNDFQKGDIAEGYSVSREKKESFPLTVTSAQKNPTAFYLCASRRGGGSEQYFGPGTRLTVT.

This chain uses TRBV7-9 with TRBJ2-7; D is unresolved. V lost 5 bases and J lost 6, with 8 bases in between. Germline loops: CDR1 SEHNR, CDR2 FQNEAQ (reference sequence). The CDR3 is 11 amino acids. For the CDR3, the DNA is TGTGCCAGCAGCCCCCCCGGCGAGCAGTACTTC. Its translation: CASSPPGEQYF.

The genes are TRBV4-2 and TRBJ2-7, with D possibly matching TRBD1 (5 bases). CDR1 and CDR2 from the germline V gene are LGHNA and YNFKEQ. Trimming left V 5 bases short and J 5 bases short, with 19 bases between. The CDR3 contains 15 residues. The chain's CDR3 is CASSSSVSGNNEQYF. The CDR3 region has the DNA TGTGCCAGCAGCTCTTCTGTCTCAGGGAACAACGAGCAGTACTTC.

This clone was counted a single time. The CDR3 is CATSREAGSYQPQHF. In DNA form, the CDR3 reads TGTGCCACCAGCAGAGAAGCGGGGTCCTATCAGCCCCAGCATTTT. This chain uses TRBV15 with TRBJ1-5, with D unclear. V was trimmed by 0 bases and J by 5 bases, leaving 11 bases between them. CDR1 and CDR2 (germline): LNHNV, YYDKDF (reference sequence). The length of the CDR3 is 15 residues.

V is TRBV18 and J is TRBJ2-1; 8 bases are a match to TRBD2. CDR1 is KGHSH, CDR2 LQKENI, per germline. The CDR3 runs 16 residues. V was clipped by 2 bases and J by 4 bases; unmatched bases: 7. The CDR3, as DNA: TGTGCCAGCTCACCATTCCGGGGCGGGAGGTACAATGAGCAGTTCTTC. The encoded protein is CASSPFRGGRYNEQFF.

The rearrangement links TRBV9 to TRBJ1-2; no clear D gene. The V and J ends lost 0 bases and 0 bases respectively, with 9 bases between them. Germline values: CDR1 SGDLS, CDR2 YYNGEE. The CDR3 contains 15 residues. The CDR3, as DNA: TGTGCCAGCAGCGTAGAGGGCAGAGCTAACTATGGCTACACCTTC. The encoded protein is CASSVEGRANYGYTF. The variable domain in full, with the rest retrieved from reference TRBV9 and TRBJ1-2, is DSGVTQTPKHLITATGQRVTLRCSPRSGDLSVYWYQQSLDQGLQFLIQYYNGEERAKGNILERFSAQQFPDLHSELNLSSLELGDSALYFCASSVEGRANYGYTFGSGTRLTVV.

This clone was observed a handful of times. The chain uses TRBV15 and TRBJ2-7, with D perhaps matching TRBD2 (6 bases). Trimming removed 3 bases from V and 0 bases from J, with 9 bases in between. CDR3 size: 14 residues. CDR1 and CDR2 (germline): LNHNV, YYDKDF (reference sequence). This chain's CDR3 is CATSRLASSYEQYF. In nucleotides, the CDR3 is TGTGCCACCAGCAGGCTAGCGAGCTCCTACGAGCAGTACTTC.

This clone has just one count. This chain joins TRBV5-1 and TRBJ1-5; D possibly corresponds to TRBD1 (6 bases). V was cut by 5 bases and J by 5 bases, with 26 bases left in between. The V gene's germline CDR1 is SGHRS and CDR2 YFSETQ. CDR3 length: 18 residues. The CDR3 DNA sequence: TGCGCCAGCAGAGTGCGACAGGAGGCCCTGGCGCGCGATCAGCCCCAGCATTTT. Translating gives CASRVRQEALARDQPQHF.

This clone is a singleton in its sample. The CDR3 coding sequence is TGTGCCAGTAGTGCGGACGGGAGCACTGAAGCTTTCTTT. Its translation: CASSADGSTEAFF. The chain links TRBV19 to TRBJ1-1; D call uncertain. Germline lookup yields CDR1 LNHDA and CDR2 SQIVND (reference sequence). V dropped 5 bases and J dropped 4 bases, with 11 bases sitting between them. The CDR3 length is 13 residues.